The 30 T cell receptor beta chains presented below share a single source sample, sequenced in a study of esophageal squamous cell carcinoma under preoperative chemotherapy. Time point meaning: before preoperative PTX-NDP chemotherapy. In TCRdb, the PCR reads were re-called with MiXCR into one record per CDR3 protein. In the table there are around 15,000 distinct CDR3 sequences, roughly 60% of which are singletons. Sample acquisition took place from a patient given preoperative chemotherapy. Receptor source: a human donor with esophageal squamous cell carcinoma. The donor label of this sample is uncertain.

The chain uses TRBV6-5 and TRBJ2-4; 8 bases match TRBD2. The CDR3 is 16 residues long. Germline-derived CDR1 and CDR2 are MNHEY and SVGAGI. The ends lost 5 bases at V and 10 bases at J; junction bases unmatched: 16. The CDR3 region has the DNA TGTGCCAGCAGTCGCTCGGGGGGGGGAGGGAAAGATATTCAGTACTTC. Protein product: CASSRSGGGGKDIQYF.

This clonotype was observed at least ten times. The rearrangement links TRBV6-5 to TRBJ2-3; 9 bases fit TRBD1. CDR3 length: 14 residues. V lost 4 bases, J lost 3 bases, and 2 bases stayed unmatched. CDR1 and CDR2 (germline): MNHEY, SVGAGI. The CDR3, as DNA: TGTGCCAGCAGTTTAGGACAGGGGACAGATACGCAGTATTTT. Translating it yields CASSLGQGTDTQYF.

On this clonotype: An end of the junction does not agree with germline; a read error may underlie this. V and J are TRBV6-4 and TRBJ2-3; a weak D match, TRBD2 (7 bases). Germline V gives CDR1 MRHNA, CDR2 SNTAGT. This CDR3 contains 15 residues. CDR3 DNA: TGTGCCAGCGGTCTTGGGGGGGGGGCCCGAGAGACCCAGTATTTC. This translates into CASGLGGGARETQYF.

For this clonotype: The junction and the germline gene differ at one end; a read error may be behind it. The chain has TRBV7-2 and TRBJ2-1, with 9 positions matching TRBD1. Per germline, CDR1 SGHTA and CDR2 FQGNSA. CDR3 size: 16 residues. CDR3 sequence (DNA): TGTGCCAGCAGCTTAGCCGGGACAGGGTCCTTCAATGAGCAGTTCTTC. Residues: CASSLAGTGSFNEQFF.

The sample holds a few counts of this clonotype. The gene calls are TRBV4-3 and TRBJ2-2; weak D call: TRBD1 (5 bases). Germline CDR1 LGHNA, CDR2 YSLEER. The ends were cut back, 1 base at V and 0 bases at J, with 9 bases in the middle. The CDR3 length is 16 residues. The DNA for the CDR3 is TGCGCCAGCAGCCAAGGTGTCAGGGCGAACACCGGGGAGCTGTTTTTT. Residues: CASSQGVRANTGELFF.

This chain joins TRBV7-8 and TRBJ1-5; D unclear. The CDR3 length is 18 residues. In germline, CDR1 is SGHVS, CDR2 FQNEAQ. Trimming removed 1 base from V and 0 bases from J, with 16 bases in between. The CDR3 DNA reads as TGTGCCAGCAGCTTAGGAAGGCTGGCGATAAATAGCAATCAGCCCCAGCATTTT. This sequence encodes CASSLGRLAINSNQPQHF.

This rearrangement joins TRBV12-3 or TRBV12-4 to TRBJ2-5; 8 nucleotides line up with TRBD2. V lost 3 bases, J lost 5 bases, and 14 bases stayed unmatched. This CDR3 has 17 residues. CDR3 sequence (DNA): TGTGCCAGCAGTTTTGGAACTAGCGGTCATGGCGGGGAGACCCAGTACTTC. This codes for CASSFGTSGHGGETQYF.

The chain employs TRBV6-5 and TRBJ2-4; 7 nucleotides agree with TRBD2. V trimming: 4 bases; J trimming: 0 bases; junction bases outside the gene matches: 6. Germline V gives CDR1 MNHEY, CDR2 SVGAGI. CDR3 length: 16 amino acids. Written as DNA, the CDR3 is TGTGCCAGCAGTTCTAGCGGATCACTAGCCAAAAACATTCAGTACTTC. This translates into CASSSSGSLAKNIQYF.

This clonotype appeared many times. V usage is TRBV7-2 and J usage is TRBJ2-5; D is ambiguous. The CDR3 is 12 amino acids. V was pared by 4 bases and J by 0 bases, with 3 bases between. CDR1 and CDR2 from the germline V gene are SGHTA and FQGNSA. For the CDR3, the DNA is TGTGCCAGCAGCTCGAACCAAGAGACCCAGTACTTC. Translation gives CASSSNQETQYF.

V and J are TRBV7-2 and TRBJ1-5; 7 nucleotides align to TRBD1. Germline CDR1 is SGHTA and CDR2 is FQGNSA. Trimming removed 2 bases from V and 2 bases from J; junction bases left unmatched: 3. This CDR3 comprises 15 residues. The CDR3: CASSLYRGGNQPQHF. The CDR3 nucleotides are TGTGCCAGCAGCTTATACAGGGGCGGCAATCAGCCCCAGCATTTT.

This sequence joins TRBV11-2 and TRBJ2-5, with D hard to call. Germline assignment: CDR1 SGHAT and CDR2 FQNNGV. V lost 3 bases to trimming and J lost 5 bases, with 10 bases between them. The CDR3 spans 13 residues. In DNA, the CDR3 is TGTGCCAGCAGCTTGGGAAGGTCGGAGACCCAGTACTTC. The encoded protein is CASSLGRSETQYF.

The table lists this clonotype with a few counts. The chain has TRBV11-2 and TRBJ1-1; D remains ambiguous. CDR1 and CDR2 from the germline V gene are SGHAT and FQNNGV. The CDR3 sequence is 13 residues long. V was cut by 1 base and J by 0 bases, with 3 bases left in between. The CDR3 DNA sequence: TGTGCCAGCAGCTTAGTAGTGAACACTGAAGCTTTCTTT. Translation gives CASSLVVNTEAFF.

The gene calls are TRBV6-5 and TRBJ2-2, with 7 bases that match TRBD2. The J call may be incorrect, as the DNA end agrees better with TRBJ2-3. Germline lookup yields CDR1 MNHEY and CDR2 SVGAGI. This CDR3 spans 14 amino acids. The CDR3 reads CASGWGGVTGVQYF. The CDR3 region has the DNA TGTGCCAGCGGTTGGGGGGGGGTCACCGGGGTGCAGTATTTT.

The chain couples TRBV5-1 to TRBJ2-3; tentative D call: TRBD2 (5 bases). The germline gives CDR1 SGHRS, CDR2 YFSETQ. Trimming shortened V by 0 bases and J by 4 bases, and 18 bases separated the two germline ends. This CDR3 comprises 17 residues. Written as DNA, the CDR3 is TGCGCCAGCAGCTTGGGCCTTGGACTCCCTGGGGCAGATACGCAGTATTTT. This gives the protein CASSLGLGLPGADTQYF.

On this clonotype itself: One end of the junction does not line up with germline, which may come from a read error. This chain joins TRBV10-3 and TRBJ2-1, with 9 bases matching TRBD2. Germline CDR1 and CDR2: ENHRY and SYGVKD. The CDR3 has 17 amino acids. The CDR3 DNA is TGTGCCAGCAGTGAGTCGAAGGGCGGGGGGGCCGGGAATGAGCAGTTCTTC. It translates to CASSESKGGGAGNEQFF.

The sample holds many counts of this clonotype. The germline gene is not matched at one end of the junction; a read error may be the cause. The rearrangement joins TRBV6-1 to TRBJ2-3; 7 bases agree with TRBD2. Germline assignment: CDR1 MNHNS and CDR2 SASEGT. This CDR3 spans 14 amino acids. The DNA for the CDR3 is TGTGCGGGCGCTGGGGGGGGGGACCAAGAGACGCAGTATTTC. Its translation: CAGAGGGDQETQYF.

This chain joins TRBV7-2 and TRBJ2-2; D possibly corresponds to TRBD2 (6 bases). The CDR3 totals 13 residues. V was shortened by 4 bases and J by 6 bases, with 9 bases between the two germline ends. CDR1 SGHTA and CDR2 FQGNSA come from the germline V gene. The CDR3 reads CASSSEGPGELFF. CDR3 sequence (DNA): TGTGCCAGCAGCTCGGAGGGTCCCGGGGAGCTGTTTTTT.

This clonotype was seen many times. The CDR3 reads CASSSDRGAGQYF. In DNA, the CDR3 is TGTGCCAGCAGCTCGGACAGGGGCGCAGGGCAGTATTTT. The chain links TRBV7-2 to TRBJ2-3, with 9 bases lining up with TRBD1. The CDR3 covers 13 residues. CDR1 is SGHTA and CDR2 is FQGNSA in the germline V gene. The trim removed 4 bases at V and 11 bases at J, leaving 7 bases unmatched.

The chain has TRBV11-3 and TRBJ2-3, with 9 bases lining up with TRBD1. The J call may be faulty, since TRBJ2-1 better matches the DNA end. The CDR3 runs 15 residues. Germline V gene sequence: CDR1 SGHNT, CDR2 YENEEA. CDR3 nucleotide sequence: TGTGCCAGCAGCCTAGGGGACAGGGAATACAATGAGCAGTTCTTC. Translating gives CASSLGDREYNEQFF.

This clonotype qualifies as medium-sized. The rearrangement uses TRBV6-1 and TRBJ2-1; D is possibly TRBD1 (6 bases). The J call may be mistaken, given a closer DNA end match to TRBJ2-5. Looked up from germline, CDR1 is MNHNS and CDR2 is SASEGT. There are 13 residues in the CDR3. CDR3 amino acids: CASSRQEEETQYF. The CDR3 region has the DNA TGTGCCAGCAGCAGACAGGAGGAGGAGACCCAGTACTTC.

Comment on this clonotype: A junction end diverges from the germline sequence, so it may reflect a read error. The chain links TRBV10-3 to TRBJ2-3; a weak D match, TRBD2 (5 bases). Germline lookup yields CDR1 ENHRY and CDR2 SYGVKD. This CDR3 has 13 amino acids. The CDR3 is CASRESSKDTQYF. As DNA, the CDR3 is TGTGCCAGTAGGGAGTCTAGCAAAGATACGCAGTACTTT.

Relative to its sample, this clonotype is medium-sized (0.01 to 0.1%). The chain's CDR3 is CASSLGGYGANVLTF. The CDR3 DNA follows: TGTGCCAGCAGTTTAGGAGGGTACGGGGCCAACGTCCTGACTTTC. The chain combines TRBV27 with TRBJ2-6, with TRBD2 as a possible D gene (6 bases). Looked up from germline, CDR1 is MNHEY and CDR2 is SMNVEV (reference sequence). This CDR3 is 15 amino acids long. V lost 2 bases and J 4 bases, leaving 9 bases between the germline ends.

This chain links TRBV6-1 with TRBJ1-1; no clear D. The CDR3 spans 15 residues. Germline V lookup: CDR1 MNHNS, CDR2 SASEGT. Trimming removed 2 bases from V and 5 bases from J, with 15 bases in between. In DNA form, the CDR3 reads TGTGCCAGCAGTGAACGGGCGGGTTCGGGAACTGAAGCTTTCTTT. It yields the protein CASSERAGSGTEAFF.

The rearrangement uses TRBV11-3 and TRBJ2-1; TRBD2 might be the D (6 bases). This CDR3 has 14 residues. The germline V gene has CDR1 SGHNT and CDR2 YENEEA. V was clipped by 4 bases and J by 8 bases, with 15 bases between them. For the CDR3, the DNA is TGTGCCAGCAGCTGGGCAGGGAGGATAGATGAGCAGTTCTTC. This codes for CASSWAGRIDEQFF.

This clonotype has a handful of counts. This sequence joins TRBV10-3 and TRBJ2-3; TRBD1 might be the D (5 bases). V lost 2 bases to trimming and J lost 4 bases, with 10 bases between them. The CDR3 is made up of 14 amino acids. In germline, CDR1 is ENHRY, CDR2 SYGVKD. The CDR3 sequence is CAISEVRTSDTQYF. The CDR3 DNA is TGTGCCATCAGTGAGGTACGGACATCAGATACGCAGTATTTT.

For this clonotype: The junction and the germline gene differ at one end; a read error may be behind it. The J gene is TRBJ2-3, the V gene TRBV6-1; TRBD2 aligns across 8 bases. This CDR3 has 16 amino acids. Germline CDR1 reads MNHNS; CDR2 reads SASEGT. The DNA of the CDR3 is TGTGCCAGCAGGGGCACCGGGGGGGACGACCAAGATACGCAGTACTTT. This encodes CASRGTGGDDQDTQYF.

This clonotype was recorded at least ten times. This chain uses TRBV11-3 with TRBJ2-1, with 8 bases matching TRBD2. From germline, CDR1 is SGHNT and CDR2 YENEEA. The CDR3 contains 15 residues. The junction had 10 bases not matched to a gene; V was cut back by 6 bases and J by 6 bases. CDR3 sequence: CASRRRTSQFNEQFF. CDR3 in DNA: TGTGCCAGCAGAAGAAGGACTAGCCAATTCAATGAGCAGTTCTTC.

Concerning this clonotype: At one boundary the junction diverges from the germline segment, which might be a read error. The genes are TRBV6-1 and TRBJ2-3; the D is unclear. The CDR3 totals 14 residues. Germline V gene sequence: CDR1 MNHNS, CDR2 SASEGT. CDR3 residues: CGSSKRCPENTQYF. The CDR3, as DNA: TGTGGCAGCTCGAAGAGGTGCCCAGAAAATACGCAGTATTTC.

V is TRBV6-1 and J is TRBJ2-3; D remains ambiguous. CDR3 length: 11 residues. V shed 5 bases and J shed 2 bases, with 2 bases lying between them. Germline V gives CDR1 MNHNS, CDR2 SASEGT. The DNA for the CDR3 is TGTGCCAGCAGTACCACAGATACGCAGTATTTT. Its protein is CASSTTDTQYF.

The chain has TRBV6-1 and TRBJ2-7; D might be TRBD1 or TRBD2, each matching 5 bases. Trimming removed 6 bases at V and 2 bases at J, with 14 bases between. Germline-derived CDR1 and CDR2 are MNHNS and SASEGT. CDR3 length: 14 amino acids. CDR3 protein: CASRPRDLAYEQYF. The DNA for the CDR3 is TGTGCCAGCAGGCCTCGGGACCTAGCCTACGAGCAGTACTTC.